This entry describes one T cell receptor (beta chain). In the same sample, other DNA sequences code for this CDR3. Assay used: immunoSEQ multiplex PCR; TCRdb lists only in-frame clones, some missing. The sample includes 950,000 to 1,100,000 clones, around 76% of them seen just once. The sample comes from a study of shared clonotypes between healthy human individuals. The CDR3 sequence is 14 residues long. Germline-derived CDR1 and CDR2 are SGHRS and YFSETQ. After removal of 2 bases from V and 6 bases from J, the junction contained 6 bases not matched to a gene. Sequenced sample: memory CD4+ T cells sorted from blood. Subset indicated: CD45RA-negative fraction. V usage is TRBV5-1 and J usage is TRBJ2-3, with 7 bases identical to TRBD1. The clonotype was recovered from a man aged 18 to 29 in good health. The DNA of the CDR3 is TGCGCCAGCAGCTTTAACAGGGGAAGGGATACGCAGTATTTT. Translation: CASSFNRGRDTQYF.